This T cell receptor beta chain comes out of a study of T cell responses to AZD1222 COVID-19 vaccine. As for the study in general: Second-dose timings of about 4 or about 12 weeks were pooled. Study-level points and caveats: It should be noted that donors were predominantly white British and more often female, and clonal diversity was possibly underestimated.

Data came from immunoSEQ multiplex PCR; TCRdb stores just in-frame clones and leaves some out. The table records 110,000 to 150,000 clones, roughly 91% of them present only once. On this clone itself: No antigen is known for it.

The sample consisted of peripheral blood, taken on day 0 of AZD1222 vaccination. This sequence was found in an adult in good health.

CDR3 DNA sequence: TGCGCCAGCAGCCAAGATATCACAGGGGGAAACCTTCACTATGGCTACACCTTC. It is translated as CASSQDITGGNLHYGYTF. The chain links TRBV4-3 to TRBJ1-2; 8 nucleotides agree with TRBD1. The germline CDR1 and CDR2 sequences are LGHNA and YSLEER. Losses at the gene ends were 0 bases for V and 3 bases for J; bases not matched to a gene: 12. This CDR3 spans 18 amino acids.